Presented here are 9 T cell receptor beta chains from one specimen sequenced in a study of shared T cell receptors in the human thymus (dated by TCRdb to the early 2020s). Libraries were prepared through the immunoSEQ multiplex PCR assay. TCRdb re-hosts the immuneACCESS table, in-frame sequences only. Its copies lack some clones; in the studies checked, an unresolved V gene accounts for under half of them, and the cause for the rest is not known. The sample includes over 650,000 clones, with 70% to 90% observed a single time. The top ten clonotypes cover 0.009% to 0.0095% of the sample. The sample was also linked to a second study, of human thymus T cells.

The material sequenced was thymocytes. All receptors derive from a boy under two years old with a congenital heart defect. Donor details come from another sample of the same person, matched by shared clones.

The chain has TRBV14 and TRBJ2-2; possibly TRBD2 for D (7 bases). CDR3 size: 17 residues. Trimming removed 0 bases at V and 0 bases at J, with 11 bases between. The V gene's germline CDR1 is SGHDN and CDR2 FVKESK. CDR3 amino acids: CASSQDRGAPNTGELFF. In nucleotides, the CDR3 is TGTGCCAGCAGCCAAGATCGGGGGGCCCCGAACACCGGGGAGCTGTTTTTT.

The rearrangement uses TRBV18 and TRBJ2-3; possibly TRBD2 for D (6 bases). V was clipped by 6 bases and J by 4 bases, with 17 bases between them. CDR3 size: 15 residues. Germline V gives CDR1 KGHSH, CDR2 LQKENI. In DNA, the CDR3 is TGTGCCAGCTCTCTTACTAGCTCTTGCTCAGATACGCAGTATTTT. Protein sequence: CASSLTSSCSDTQYF.

V gene TRBV7-2 combines with J gene TRBJ2-7; D ambiguous. V lost 5 bases to trimming and J lost 3 bases, with 17 bases between them. CDR3 length equals 15 residues. From germline, CDR1 is SGHTA and CDR2 FQGNSA. The CDR3 loop is CASSQRSSPLYEQYF. In DNA form, the CDR3 reads TGTGCCAGCAGCCAACGGTCCTCCCCCCTCTACGAGCAGTACTTC.

The V and J genes are TRBV30 and TRBJ1-4; no clear D gene. CDR1 GTSNPN and CDR2 SVGIG come from the germline V gene (reference sequence). CDR3 size: 14 residues. Trimming took 2 bases from V and 6 from J, leaving 13 bases between them. This chain's CDR3 is CAWSRRGQDEKLFF. The CDR3 DNA is TGTGCCTGGAGTCGTCGAGGGCAGGATGAAAAACTGTTTTTT.

This clone has more than one count but fewer than ten. V usage is TRBV7-2 and J usage is TRBJ2-1; TRBD2 is a possible D gene (5 bases). Trimming shortened V by 0 bases and J by 6 bases, and 18 bases separated the two germline ends. CDR3 length: 17 residues. Germline V lookup: CDR1 SGHTA, CDR2 FQGNSA. As DNA, the CDR3 is TGTGCCAGCAGCTTAGCGGCGGGCCTAACCTTCCGCAATGAGCAGTTCTTC. Residues: CASSLAAGLTFRNEQFF.

The gene calls are TRBV25-1 and TRBJ2-3; 8 bases agree with TRBD2. Germline V gene sequence: CDR1 MGHDK, CDR2 SYGVNS. The trim removed 3 bases at V and 2 bases at J, leaving 10 bases unmatched. CDR3 length equals 17 residues. DNA for the CDR3: TGTGCCAGCAGTGATAAACGGGGGGGATATGACACAGATACGCAGTATTTT. It yields the protein CASSDKRGGYDTDTQYF.

The chain joins TRBV10-3 to TRBJ1-4, with D perhaps matching TRBD1 (6 bases). V was shortened by 0 bases and J by 3 bases, with 11 bases between the two germline ends. The length of the CDR3 is 16 residues. Germline-derived CDR1 and CDR2 are ENHRY and SYGVKD. CDR3 amino acids: CAISESGGAPNEKLFF. CDR3 DNA: TGTGCCATCAGTGAGTCCGGGGGGGCCCCTAATGAAAAACTGTTTTTT.

The V and J genes are TRBV5-5 and TRBJ1-2; 8 bases line up with TRBD1. V shed 2 bases, J shed 2 bases, and the junction held 5 bases outside the gene matches. Looked up from germline, CDR1 is SGHKS and CDR2 is YYEKEE (reference sequence). The CDR3 runs 15 residues. Here the CDR3 DNA reads TGTGCCAGCAGCTTCGGGACAGGCGAGAACTATGGCTACACCTTC. Protein sequence: CASSFGTGENYGYTF.

The chain has TRBV4-3 and TRBJ1-1; D perhaps matches TRBD1 (6 bases). The V gene lost 0 bases and the J gene lost 0 bases, with 14 bases spanning the gap. The CDR3 sequence is 17 residues long. The V gene's germline CDR1 is LGHNA and CDR2 YSLEER. CDR3 loop: CASSQDFRTEMNTEAFF. CDR3 sequence (DNA): TGCGCCAGCAGCCAAGACTTCAGGACAGAAATGAACACTGAAGCTTTCTTT.